A selection of T cell receptor beta chains follows, all from one sample in a study of blood T cell repertoires in COVID-19. Only in-frame clones appear in the TCRdb table, and some are missing; sequencing was by immunoSEQ multiplex PCR. The sample consists of 25,000 to 30,000 clones, 85% to 90% of them appearing once. Specimen: peripheral blood. The receptors stem from a human donor in a cohort sampled during active COVID-19. The CDR3 runs from the conserved cysteine through the conserved F or W. D genes are given only for firm matches. Not all rows give a size; the values are once, few, many and, for expanded clones, a class.

TRBV10-3	TRBD2	once	TRBJ2-5	CAISESVAGETQYF	TGTGCCATCAGTGAGTCTGTAGCGGGGGAGACCCAGTACTTC
TRBV5-8	NA	NA	TRBJ1-2	CASTPGGDYGYTF	TGTGCCAGCACCCCTGGGGGGGACTATGGCTACACCTTC
TRBV11-3	TRBD1	NA	TRBJ2-5	CASSSRDSPWETQYF	TGTGCCAGCAGCTCTCGGGACAGTCCTTGGGAGACCCAGTACTTC
TRBV5-6	NA	NA	TRBJ1-2	CASSLVGAGYGYTF	TGTGCCAGCAGCTTGGTTGGGGCCGGCTATGGCTACACCTTC
TRBV7-9	NA	NA	TRBJ2-2	CASSLIGTIPTGELFF	TGTGCCAGCAGCTTAATCGGTACCATCCCTACCGGGGAGCTGTTTTTT
TRBV4-3	TRBD2	NA	TRBJ2-7	CASSGFSGGAYEQYF	TGCGCCAGCAGCGGTTTTAGCGGGGGGGCCTACGAGCAGTACTTC
TRBV3-1/TRBV3-2	TRBD1	NA	TRBJ2-3	CASSQDDRGITDTQYF	TGTGCCAGCAGCCAAGATGACAGGGGTATCACAGATACGCAGTATTTT
TRBV13	TRBD1	NA	TRBJ1-1	CASSFQGVSTEAFF	TGTGCCAGCAGCTTCCAGGGGGTGAGCACTGAAGCTTTCTTT
TRBV12-3/TRBV12-4	NA	NA	TRBJ1-1	CASSPSGVRAFF	TGTGCCAGCAGCCCCTCGGGGGTTAGGGCTTTCTTT
TRBV5-6	NA	NA	TRBJ1-1	CASSLSGGLRGTEAFF	TGTGCCAGCAGCTTGTCTGGGGGCCTGAGGGGCACTGAAGCTTTCTTT
TRBV11-3	NA	few	TRBJ2-7	CASSLAGGSYEQYF	TGTGCCAGCAGCTTAGCCGGGGGCTCCTACGAGCAGTACTTC
TRBV6-6	TRBD1	NA	TRBJ1-6	CASTLDRIYNSPLHF	TGTGCCAGCACCCTGGACAGGATTTATAATTCACCCCTCCACTTT
TRBV5-1	NA	NA	TRBJ2-5	CASSLGQGQETQYF	TGCGCCAGCAGCTTGGGGCAGGGCCAAGAGACCCAGTACTTC
TRBV5-1	TRBD1	NA	TRBJ1-1	CASSLRTGEAFF	TGCGCCAGCAGCCTCCGGACAGGGGAAGCTTTCTTT
TRBV19	NA	NA	TRBJ2-2	CASSSGGGELFF	TGTGCCAGTTCGAGCGGCGGCGGGGAGCTGTTTTTT
TRBV15	NA	few	TRBJ2-3	CATSSISGETQYF	TGTGCCACCAGCTCTATTAGCGGCGAGACGCAGTATTTT
TRBV7-9	NA	NA	TRBJ2-3	CATRGGANTDTQYF	TGTGCCACAAGGGGCGGGGCCAACACAGATACGCAGTATTTT
TRBV7-8	TRBD1	NA	TRBJ1-2	CASSPGTGYGYTF	TGTGCCAGCAGCCCAGGGACAGGGTATGGCTACACCTTC
TRBV7-2	NA	NA	TRBJ1-1	CASSLVGRMNTEAFF	TGTGCCAGCAGCTTAGTAGGCAGGATGAACACTGAAGCTTTCTTT
TRBV4-1	TRBD1	NA	TRBJ2-6	CASSPPDRGAGANVLTF	TGCGCCAGCAGCCCGCCGGACAGGGGCGCCGGGGCCAACGTCCTGACTTTC
TRBV7-3	NA	once	TRBJ2-1	CASSPRGKNEQFF	TGTGCCAGCAGCCCCCGGGGTAAGAATGAGCAGTTCTTC
TRBV19	NA	NA	TRBJ1-2	CASMGARGLKTTNYGYTF	TGTGCCAGTATGGGTGCTAGGGGACTGAAAACAACTAACTATGGCTACACCTTC
TRBV6-5	NA	NA	TRBJ1-4	CASKNRETNEKLFF	TGTGCCAGCAAAAACAGGGAAACTAATGAAAAACTGTTTTTT